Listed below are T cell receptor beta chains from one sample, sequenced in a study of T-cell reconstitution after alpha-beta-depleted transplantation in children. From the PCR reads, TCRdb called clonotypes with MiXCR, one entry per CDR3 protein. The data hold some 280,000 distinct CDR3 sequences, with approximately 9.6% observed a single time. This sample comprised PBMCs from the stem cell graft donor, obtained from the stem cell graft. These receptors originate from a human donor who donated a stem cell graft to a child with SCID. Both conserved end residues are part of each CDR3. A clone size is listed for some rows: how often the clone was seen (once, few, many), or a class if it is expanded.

CATSENSGELFF	few	TRBJ2-2	12	TRBV24-1
CSAEASSNEKLFF	few	TRBJ1-4	13	TRBV20-1
CASGQGMNYNEQFF	few	TRBJ2-1	14	TRBV27
CASRGRAQYF	.	TRBJ2-5	10	TRBV2
CGAGGAGASGTDTQYF	.	TRBJ2-3	16	TRBV10-3
CASSPYGDWGETQYF	.	TRBJ2-5	15	TRBV9
CASSIYLASANEQFF	.	TRBJ2-1	15	TRBV7-6
CSARLTSNYGYTF	.	TRBJ1-2	13	TRBV20-1
CASSLTWTAQNSGANVLTF	.	TRBJ2-6	19	TRBV5-1
CASSFGQGTNTGELFF	.	TRBJ2-2	16	TRBV5-1
CASRPTGPYNEQFF	many	TRBJ2-1	14	TRBV5-1
CAISEDRGYTEAFF	many	TRBJ1-1	14	TRBV10-3
CATSRDTERGAGETQYF	.	TRBJ2-5	17	TRBV15
CASRGANGGNQPQHF	few	TRBJ1-5	15	TRBV6-2/TRBV6-3
CASSPGGISGNTIYF	few	TRBJ1-3	15	TRBV12-3/TRBV12-4
CSARDRWGPDQETQYF	.	TRBJ2-5	16	TRBV20-1
CASSTAGNTEAFF	.	TRBJ1-1	13	TRBV6-6
CSAADGGNQPQHF	many	TRBJ1-5	13	TRBV29-1
CVGTSWGFETQYF	once	TRBJ2-5	13	TRBV20-1
CSADRGGEQYF	few	TRBJ2-7	11	TRBV20-1
CASLGGNQPQHF	many	TRBJ1-5	12	TRBV28
CAIRGGGSSYEQYF	few	TRBJ2-7	14	TRBV10-3
CASSSPEGGSSYEQYF	few	TRBJ2-7	16	TRBV9
CASSLGQGRGEQFF	few	TRBJ2-1	14	TRBV5-1
CASSSSRTGVSPLHF	.	TRBJ1-6	15	TRBV7-9
CASSLGLVLEKLFF	few	TRBJ1-4	14	TRBV12-3/TRBV12-4
CSARDLAGGYETQYF	many	TRBJ2-5	15	TRBV20-1
CASSQGTGLANHEQFF	few	TRBJ2-1	16	TRBV4-1
CASSLIQRGANTGELFF	.	TRBJ2-2	17	TRBV12-3/TRBV12-4
CAITQGELYEQYF	many	TRBJ2-7	13	TRBV10-3
CASSLMVTGPLHF	many	TRBJ1-6	13	TRBV12-3/TRBV12-4
CASSRFGGTAMGAFF	few	TRBJ1-1	15	TRBV12-3/TRBV12-4
CASRYGTVDGYTF	few	TRBJ1-2	13	TRBV12-3/TRBV12-4
CASSLPRGSAFF	.	TRBJ1-1	12	TRBV12-3/TRBV12-4
CATSDPQGAYDEQFF	.	TRBJ2-1	15	TRBV24-1
CASSFVRGASKNIQYF	few	TRBJ2-4	16	TRBV12-3/TRBV12-4
CASSLQWVNTEAFF	few	TRBJ1-1	14	TRBV5-1
CASKNRTGAVGTDTQYF	many	TRBJ2-3	17	TRBV2
CSASSSIPNTEAFF	.	TRBJ1-1	14	TRBV29-1
CASSAALSSYEQYF	.	TRBJ2-7	14	TRBV9
CATAGQGGGGLFF	few	TRBJ1-4	13	TRBV6-5
CASSLVSSDTEAFF	few	TRBJ1-1	14	TRBV7-9
CASSLRDGNYGYTF	.	TRBJ1-2	14	TRBV5-1
CASSLGRVLGTDTQYF	.	TRBJ2-3	16	TRBV11-2
CASSQDVRIEAFF	few	TRBJ1-1	13	TRBV14
CASSSSGRMNTGELFF	.	TRBJ2-2	16	TRBV5-1